This record looks at one TCR beta chain sequence and its context. This clone was seen a single time. The specificity of this receptor is unknown. The sample holds no much larger clone one base away, and base qualities are not on file. PTCy-treated patients were drawn from a prospective multi-institutional clinical trial. Peripheral blood and bone marrow mononuclear cells were isolated by Ficoll-Hypaque density centrifugation and were cryopreserved. Measured from the cysteine to the phenylalanine, the CDR3 is 16 residues long. The kept DNA is CDR3 alone, 48 bases in frame from the first base. Trimming removed 6 bases from V and 3 bases from J, leaving 21 bases between the germline ends. CDR1 and CDR2, per the germline V gene, are MGHRA and YSYEKL. Genomic DNA was the input for TRB sequencing, which was run either with the immunoSEQ assay at survey resolution or with the hsTCRB kit. The source study handled its data this way. Initial read processing used immunoSEQ software, and repertoire analyses used the LymphoSeq R package. Clonality was computed as 1 minus normalized Shannon entropy; Gini coefficient was also calculated for each TRB dataset. To infer phenotypes in unsorted samples, TRB sequences from sorted subsets of the recipient or donor were mapped onto unsorted samples from the same recipient. TCRdb retrieved this table from immuneACCESS and kept in-frame rearrangements only. Not all clones are present; in checked studies, unresolved V genes account for under half, and no reason is known for the remainder. The V and J calls and the clone size are those of that table, but D and trimming were determined from the DNA. The table for this sample lists more than 50,000 clones; 85% to 90% of them were counted only once. About 3% of the sample is held by the ten biggest clonotypes.

The sample is drawn from a study of T cells after posttransplantation cyclophosphamide listed by TCRdb under 2016. Notes on the research overall: T cell repertoire reconstitution was tracked by TRB sequencing after myeloablative bone marrow transplantation in which posttransplantation cyclophosphamide was used as GVHD prophylaxis. Because TRA and TRB clonality correlated tightly in 9 samples, later TCR analyses were limited to TRB. Blood from all 30 or so PTCy patients who had 1-year posttransplant specimens underwent TRB sequencing. Antigen receptor sequencing was done on samples from some 34 PTCy-treated patients and from more than 15 related bone marrow donors of those patients. Public TRB sequences were searched against a database of over 3,600 sequences associated with responses to pathogens, tumor antigens, self-antigens and alloantigens. Up to 3 additional blood samples from 2 to 5.2 years after transplant were also TRB-sequenced in 3 patients, as was pretransplant blood from a handful of patients.

The research as a whole found: Across 45 or so patients, recipient CMV seropositivity and CMV reactivation were highly associated with TRB clonality; PTCy diversity was similar to CNI/methotrexate controls. Donor-recipient similarity was low at 1-2 months but increased during the first year, and donor CD8+ memory clones often dominated later blood repertoires. The TRB repertoires of T cells infiltrating skin or GI tract showed only limited overlap with the TRB repertoires of T cells in blood.

This clonotype was sampled from a young man with a blood cancer, CMV-positive, and with a related stem cell donor. Sequencing input: PBMCs. The sequence is built from TRBV4-1 and TRBJ2-7; too little of a D gene remains to name it. The base sequence is TGCGCCAGCAGACCCGGTCTATTCACTAAAGACTACGAGCAGTACTTC. Its protein is CASRPGLFTKDYEQYF.